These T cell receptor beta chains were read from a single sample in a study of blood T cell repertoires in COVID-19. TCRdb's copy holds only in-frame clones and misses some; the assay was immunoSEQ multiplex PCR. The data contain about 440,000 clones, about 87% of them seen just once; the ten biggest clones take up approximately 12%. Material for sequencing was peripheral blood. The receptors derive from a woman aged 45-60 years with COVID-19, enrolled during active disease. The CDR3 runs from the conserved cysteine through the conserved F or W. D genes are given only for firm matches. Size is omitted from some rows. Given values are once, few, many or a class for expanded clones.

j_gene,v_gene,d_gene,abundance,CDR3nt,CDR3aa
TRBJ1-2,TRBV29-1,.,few,TGCAGCGTGGTAAGGGGTGACGGTGGCTACACCTTC,CSVVRGDGGYTF
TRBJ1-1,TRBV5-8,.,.,TGTGCCAGCAGCTTGAACTGGGCGAACACTGAAGCTTTCTTT,CASSLNWANTEAFF
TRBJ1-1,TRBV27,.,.,TGTGCCAGCAGTTTATCGAAGCAGGGTAGAACTGAAGCTTTCTTT,CASSLSKQGRTEAFF
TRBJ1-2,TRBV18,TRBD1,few,TGTGCCAGCTCCCTAGGGACAGGAGCTAACTATGGCTACACCTTC,CASSLGTGANYGYTF
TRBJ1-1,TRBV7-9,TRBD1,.,TGTGCCAGCAGCTCACAGGGGGACACTGAAGCTTTCTTT,CASSSQGDTEAFF
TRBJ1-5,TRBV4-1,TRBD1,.,TGCGCCAGCAGCCAAGAGGAAGGGGGCGTTTTGCGGCCCCAGCATTTT,CASSQEEGGVLRPQHF
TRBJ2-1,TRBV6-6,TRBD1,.,TGTGCCACCAGACAGGGTAGAGAGCAGTTCTTC,CATRQGREQFF
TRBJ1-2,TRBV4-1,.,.,TGCGCCAGCAGCCCAAAAGGGAGGTCAATCTATGGCTACACCTTC,CASSPKGRSIYGYTF
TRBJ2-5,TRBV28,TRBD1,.,TGTGCCAGCAGTTTTCGGACAGGTCGACCCCTTGGGGAGACCCAGTACTTC,CASSFRTGRPLGETQYF
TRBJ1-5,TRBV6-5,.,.,TGTGCCAGCAGTTCGTCCTCGGGGGAGCCCCAGCATTTT,CASSSSSGEPQHF
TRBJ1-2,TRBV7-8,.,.,TGTGCCAGCAGCTCTAGACAGGTTGGCTACACCTTC,CASSSRQVGYTF
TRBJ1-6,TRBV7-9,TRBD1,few,TGTGCCAGCAGCTTAGCCCCGGGACAGGCAAATTCACCCCTCCACTTT,CASSLAPGQANSPLHF
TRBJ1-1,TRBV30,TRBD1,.,TGTGCCTGGACTCGTAAGGGGACAGGGCAGAATGAAGCTTTCTTT,CAWTRKGTGQNEAFF
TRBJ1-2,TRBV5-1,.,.,TGCGCCAGCAGCTTGCAAGGGGGAAGCTACACCTTC,CASSLQGGSYTF
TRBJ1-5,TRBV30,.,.,TGTGCCTGGACTGAGGCAGTTGTTGGTAATCAGCCCCAGCATTTT,CAWTEAVVGNQPQHF
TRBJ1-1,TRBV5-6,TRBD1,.,TGTGCCAGCAGCCCGTACGTGACAGGGGAAGGCACTGAAGCTTTCTTT,CASSPYVTGEGTEAFF
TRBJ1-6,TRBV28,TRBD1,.,TGTGCCAGCAGGAATTGGGGACAGGGACTTGTACCCCTCCACTTT,CASRNWGQGLVPLHF